The 25 T cell receptor beta chains reported below all come from one sample, sequenced in a study of T-cell memory formation after mild COVID-19. TCRdb re-analysed the 5' RACE reads in MiXCR, keeping a single row per CDR3 protein. The sample includes around 450,000 distinct CDR3 sequences, roughly 24% seen only once; the top ten take 8.5% to 9%. Sequencing was done on a sample of PBMCs or a T cell subset sorted from them (not recorded which). The receptors come from an adult woman who had mild COVID-19 (a few samples of this study predate the infection). Cell type and time point are not known.

This sequence joins TRBV12-3 or TRBV12-4 and TRBJ2-5, with 8 bases that match TRBD2. This CDR3 has 14 residues. Trimming at V came to 6 bases and at J to 2 bases, leaving 5 bases not matched to a gene. This CDR3 is CASRIGGEQETQYF. CDR3 nucleotides: TGTGCCAGCAGGATCGGGGGGGAACAAGAGACCCAGTACTTC.

The table lists this clonotype with a few counts. The CDR3 here is CASRVPGPYGYTF. The CDR3 DNA follows: TGCGCCAGCAGAGTTCCGGGACCCTATGGCTACACCTTC. The chain uses TRBV5-1 and TRBJ1-2, with D tentatively TRBD1 (5 bases). The germline V gene has CDR1 SGHRS and CDR2 YFSETQ. CDR3 length: 13 residues. Between the trimmed V and J ends, which lost 5 bases and 4 bases, there was a span of 12 bases.

The chain couples TRBV7-9 to TRBJ1-2; the match to TRBD1 covers 7 bases. Per the germline V gene, CDR1 is SEHNR and CDR2 is FQNEAQ (reference sequence). Trimming cost V 4 bases and J 2 bases; bases outside gene matches: 7. The length of the CDR3 is 15 residues. The CDR3 bases are TGTGCCAGCAGCTCCCAGAGAGGGGGCAACTATGGCTACACCTTC. Translating gives CASSSQRGGNYGYTF.

The chain has TRBV15 and TRBJ2-5; 8 nucleotides agree with TRBD2. V lost 8 bases and J lost 2; bases outside the gene matches: 7. CDR3 size: 14 residues. Germline CDR1 and CDR2: LNHNV and YYDKDF (reference sequence). CDR3 residues: CATRSGGAQETQYF. The CDR3 DNA reads TGTGCCACCCGCTCGGGGGGGGCTCAAGAGACCCAGTACTTC.

V and J are TRBV9 and TRBJ2-7, with D tentatively TRBD1 (6 bases). The length of the CDR3 is 15 residues. The germline gives CDR1 SGDLS, CDR2 YYNGEE. The V gene lost 1 base and the J gene lost 1 base, with 12 bases spanning the gap. DNA of the CDR3: TGTGCCAGCAGCGTACAACCTGGACAGTCCTACGAGCAGTACTTC. It specifies CASSVQPGQSYEQYF.

This chain joins TRBV5-6 and TRBJ2-7, with D hard to call. Germline V gene sequence: CDR1 SGHDT, CDR2 YYEEEE. The CDR3 covers 11 residues. Trimming removed 0 bases from V and 11 bases from J, with 9 bases in between. CDR3 protein: CASSLGPDEYF. Here the CDR3 DNA reads TGTGCCAGCAGCTTGGGCCCGGACGAGTACTTC.

The genes are TRBV29-1 and TRBJ1-1; D unclear. The CDR3 consists of 14 residues. From germline, CDR1 is SQVTM and CDR2 ANQGSEA. The germline V and J ends were trimmed by 4 bases and 1 base, with 13 bases remaining between them. CDR3 sequence: CSVVGYAPNTEAFF. The CDR3 region has the DNA TGCAGCGTTGTGGGGTATGCCCCGAACACTGAAGCTTTCTTT.

This clonotype was detected only a few times. The chain uses TRBV19 and TRBJ2-3; the D gene could be TRBD1 or TRBD2 (5 bases each). With 4 bases removed from V and 3 bases from J, the gap between germline ends came to 14 bases. The germline V gene has CDR1 LNHDA and CDR2 SQIVND (reference sequence). This CDR3 has 15 amino acids. CDR3 in DNA: TGTGCCAGTAGTACGGGACCACCAGGGACAGATACGCAGTATTTT. It translates to CASSTGPPGTDTQYF.

This clonotype came up many times. This sequence joins TRBV6-1 and TRBJ1-2; D is unclear. Germline values: CDR1 MNHNS, CDR2 SASEGT. This CDR3 has 13 amino acids. Between the trimmed V and J ends, which lost 1 base and 4 bases, there was a span of 7 bases. Here the CDR3 reads CASSEVASYGYTF. For the CDR3, the DNA is TGTGCCAGCAGTGAAGTCGCCAGCTATGGCTACACCTTC.

V and J are TRBV2 and TRBJ2-4, with D uncertain. Trimming took off 3 bases at V and 11 bases at J, with 20 bases between the two ends. Germline lookup yields CDR1 SNHLY and CDR2 FYNNEI. CDR3 length equals 15 residues. CDR3 coding DNA: TGTGCCAGCAGTGAGGCAGAATCGATCTTGGTTGTTCAGTACTTC. Translation gives CASSEAESILVVQYF.

This clonotype was picked up a small number of times. V usage is TRBV6-1 and J usage is TRBJ2-3; D is unclear. V was cut by 2 bases and J by 5 bases, with 8 bases left in between. Germline assignment: CDR1 MNHNS and CDR2 SASEGT. This CDR3 is 13 amino acids long. The CDR3 bases are TGTGCCAGCAGTGAATTGTACCTAGATACGCAGTATTTT. Its translation is CASSELYLDTQYF.

This clonotype was detected only once. V usage is TRBV24-1 and J usage is TRBJ2-1; the D is unclear. V was shortened by 3 bases and J by 4 bases, with 6 bases between the two germline ends. Germline-derived CDR1 and CDR2 are KGHDR and SFDVKD. The CDR3 extends over 13 amino acids. The CDR3 sequence: CATSDPSYNEQFF. CDR3 sequence (DNA): TGTGCCACCAGTGATCCCAGTTACAATGAGCAGTTCTTC.

This clonotype turned up a few times. The V call is TRBV29-1, the J call TRBJ1-1; TRBD1 aligns across 11 bases. The CDR3 consists of 14 residues. Germline V CDR1 and CDR2: SQVTM, ANQGSEA. J lost 5 bases, V lost 4 bases, and 6 bases had no gene match. CDR3 amino acids: CSVAGTGGRTEAFF. CDR3 coding DNA: TGCAGCGTTGCCGGGACAGGGGGAAGGACTGAAGCTTTCTTT.

There are a few counts of this clonotype. CDR3 DNA sequence: TGTGCCAGCAGCCAAGGCAGGACCGGGACACAAGAGACCCAGTACTTC. Translation gives CASSQGRTGTQETQYF. The chain recombines TRBV3-1 with TRBJ2-5; D might be TRBD1 (6 bases). V lost 1 base and J lost 2, with 14 bases in between. CDR1 and CDR2 from the germline V gene are LGHDT and YNNKEL (reference sequence). The CDR3 consists of 16 residues.

This clonotype turned up a few times. J is TRBJ1-4 and V is TRBV6-5, with unresolved D. CDR1 MNHEY and CDR2 SVGAGI come from the germline V gene. The CDR3 length is 16 residues. V gave up 0 bases and J gave up 3 bases, with 11 bases separating them. The CDR3 sequence: CASSYSPAGPNEKLFF. DNA of the CDR3: TGTGCCAGCAGTTACTCCCCAGCAGGCCCTAATGAAAAACTGTTTTTT.

The chain employs TRBV7-9 and TRBJ1-1; D gene ambiguous. Per germline, CDR1 SEHNR and CDR2 FQNEAQ (reference sequence). Trimming took off 6 bases at V and 1 base at J, with 9 bases between the two ends. The CDR3 has 13 residues. CDR3 in DNA: TGTGCCAGCAGGCTTCCAGCGAACACTGAAGCTTTCTTT. It codes for CASRLPANTEAFF.

This rearrangement joins TRBV7-9 to TRBJ1-1; possibly TRBD1 for D (6 bases). The CDR3 loop spans 13 amino acids. Trimming took 8 bases from V and 3 from J, leaving 13 bases between them. Germline CDR1 SEHNR, CDR2 FQNEAQ (reference sequence). The CDR3 reads CASFEAGDTEAFF. CDR3 coding DNA: TGTGCCAGCTTCGAGGCAGGGGACACTGAAGCTTTCTTT. Together with reference TRBV7-9 and TRBJ1-1, the CDR3 gives the full variable domain: DTGVSQNPRHKITKRGQNVTFRCDPISEHNRLYWYRQTLGQGPEFLTYFQNEAQLEKSRLLSDRFSAERPKGSFSTLEIQRTEQGDSAMYLCASFEAGDTEAFFGQGTRLTVV.

The chain employs TRBV24-1 and TRBJ2-3, with 8 bases matching TRBD2. Germline V gene sequence: CDR1 KGHDR, CDR2 SFDVKD. This CDR3 is 16 amino acids long. Losses at the gene ends were 2 bases for V and 3 bases for J; bases not matched to a gene: 6. The CDR3 here is CATSDSAGDLTDTQYF. CDR3 coding DNA: TGTGCCACCAGTGATTCAGCGGGGGACCTAACAGATACGCAGTATTTT.

V usage is TRBV24-1 and J usage is TRBJ1-1; D may be TRBD1 (6 bases). This CDR3 is 13 amino acids long. V was clipped by 5 bases and J by 11 bases, with 17 bases between them. Germline CDR1 and CDR2: KGHDR and SFDVKD. Here the CDR3 DNA reads TGTGCCACCAGTGTGGGGGGCGTAGGGGAGGCTTTCTTT. Translating it yields CATSVGGVGEAFF.

This chain connects TRBV29-1 to TRBJ2-3, with a weak D call TRBD1 (6 bases). With 4 bases removed from V and 2 bases from J, the gap between germline ends came to 10 bases. Looked up from germline, CDR1 is SQVTM and CDR2 is ANQGSEA. This CDR3 has 13 amino acids. The CDR3 nucleotides read TGCAGCGTTGGACAGGTTGTCACAGATACGCAGTATTTT. Translated, it gives CSVGQVVTDTQYF.

This clonotype has only a few counts. The chain uses TRBV7-6 and TRBJ2-5; D not resolved. Trimming left V 7 bases short and J 5 bases short, with 20 bases between. This CDR3 spans 15 amino acids. Germline values: CDR1 SGHVS, CDR2 FNYEAQ. The DNA of the CDR3 is TGTGCCAGCACCAAGACGGGCTACGCAGCCGAGACCCAGTACTTC. This sequence encodes CASTKTGYAAETQYF.

In its sample, this clonotype was seen a few times. The DNA of the CDR3 is TGTGCCAGCAGTGAATTGGGCGCAACTAATGAAAAACTGTTTTTT. It specifies CASSELGATNEKLFF. The gene calls are TRBV25-1 and TRBJ1-4, with D uncertain. V gave up 1 base and J gave up 0 bases, with 6 bases separating them. The CDR3 contains 15 residues. Germline V lookup: CDR1 MGHDK, CDR2 SYGVNS.

This chain joins TRBV4-1 and TRBJ2-7; D gene uncertain. Trimming cost V 1 base and J 4 bases, with 8 bases left between them. Germline CDR1 and CDR2: MGHRA and YSYEKL. This CDR3 has 13 residues. CDR3 sequence: CASSQAESYEQYF. For the CDR3, the DNA is TGCGCCAGCAGCCAAGCAGAGTCTTACGAGCAGTACTTC.

This clonotype was counted a few times. V and J are TRBV27 and TRBJ2-3; D possibly corresponds to TRBD2 (6 bases). V dropped 2 bases and J dropped 2 bases, with 14 bases sitting between them. In germline, CDR1 is MNHEY, CDR2 SMNVEV (reference sequence). The CDR3 covers 16 residues. CDR3 sequence (DNA): TGTGCCAGCAGTTTAATAGTGGGACTTCACACAGATACGCAGTATTTT. This translates into CASSLIVGLHTDTQYF.

V gene TRBV6-1 combines with J gene TRBJ2-1, with D perhaps matching TRBD1 or TRBD2 (5 bases each). V gave up 2 bases and J gave up 4 bases, with 9 bases separating them. The CDR3 extends over 14 amino acids. Germline CDR1 and CDR2: MNHNS and SASEGT. In DNA, the CDR3 is TGTGCCAGCAGTGAATTGGGACGGTACAATGAGCAGTTCTTC. Amino acid sequence: CASSELGRYNEQFF.